In this sample, the clone carrying this T cell receptor beta chain turned up a few times. The CDR3 is 14 amino acids. Germline V CDR1 and CDR2: LGHDT, YNNKEL (reference sequence). Trimming removed 7 bases at V and 7 bases at J, with 19 bases between. Sequencing was performed with immunoSEQ multiplex PCR; in TCRdb, only in-frame clones are kept and a portion is missing. Found here are around 140,000 clones, about three quarters of them singletons; the top ten hold 16%. This entry is derived from a study of blood T cell repertoires in COVID-19. Study background: Samples representing acute and convalescent COVID-19 were sourced from the United States, Italy and Spain. PBMCs, B-cell-depleted T cells, or T cells provided the cDNA or gDNA that made up the material.

The sample comprised peripheral blood. The TCR originated in a man between 45 and 60 years old with acute or convalescent COVID-19. The chain couples TRBV3-1 (or the pseudogene TRBV3-2) to TRBJ1-1; perhaps TRBD1 as D (6 bases). The CDR3 DNA reads as TGTGCCAGCACCTCAACACCGCAGGGGAGTGAAGCTTTCTTT. Translated, it gives CASTSTPQGSEAFF.